The present T cell receptor (beta chain) was sequenced within a study of cytomegalovirus exposure and HLA in healthy donors. Overall study findings and caveats: TCR beta sequences reportedly predicted the HLA-A and HLA-B alleles of most subjects accurately.

Notes on this clone: The antigen is not known.

PCR primers comprised 60 Vbeta and 13 Jbeta primers. Repertoires were generated with immunoSEQ multiplex PCR, while TCRdb's copy carries only in-frame clones and drops some. The sample contains approximately 130,000 clones, 75% to 90% of which appear only once. Germline CDR1 SSHAT, CDR2 FNYEAQ (reference sequence). Trimming took off 0 bases at V and 4 bases at J, with 7 bases between the two ends. This CDR3 is built from 14 residues. The TCR sequence derives from a woman aged 25 to 39 in good health and CMV-seropositive. The source material was PBMCs. This chain connects TRBV7-7 to TRBJ2-1, with D maybe TRBD1 (6 bases). CDR3 DNA: TGTGCCAGCAGCTTAGCGGGGGCATACAATGAGCAGTTCTTC. It yields the protein CASSLAGAYNEQFF.